The clone carrying this TCR beta chain was found many times. Mismatch with germline at one junction end may stem from a read error. TCRdb reprocessed the 5' RACE reads via MiXCR and lists one record per CDR3 protein. This sample yields under 250,000 distinct CDR3 sequences, of which about 7.5% are seen a single time; 1.9% belongs to the top ten. The CDR3 consists of 15 residues. Germline V gene data show CDR1 as SSHAT and CDR2 as FNYEAQ (reference sequence). This entry belongs to a study of identical twins. The same data also went into a second study, on yellow fever vaccine responses in identical twins.

This clonotype was sampled from a woman aged 18-29 years in good health. Sequenced input: memory (CD45RO+) T cells sorted from blood. The V call is TRBV7-7, the J call TRBJ2-7, with D maybe TRBD1 (6 bases). The CDR3 DNA is TGTGCTAGCAGCTTAGCGCAGGGGTCGCTGGAAGAGCAGTACTTC. It codes for CASSLAQGSLEEQYF. Based on the CDR3 plus reference TRBV7-7 and TRBJ2-7, the full variable domain is GAGVSQSPRYKVTKRGQDVTLRCDPISSHATLYWYQQALGQGPEFLTYFNYEAQPDKSGLPSDRFSAERPEGSISTLTIQRTEQRDSAMYRCASSLAQGSLEEQYFGPGTRLTVT.